This T cell receptor beta chain was identified in a study of immune reconstitution after stem cell transplant in scleroderma (TCRdb year 2017). Library preparation used RT-PCR. The listed sequencing device is Illumina MiSeq. Through fastp at Q25 and MiXCR, TCRdb rebuilt clones from the public reads, retaining in-frame beta chains. Rows with one shared CDR3 protein collapse into an entry with the most common genes and DNA. A total of fewer than 5,000 distinct CDR3 sequences appear in this sample, 7.5% to 9.5% of them only once. The ten biggest clones cover approximately 4% of the sample. Between the V and J ends, shortened by 5 bases and 0 bases respectively, the junction contains 13 bases. The CDR3 runs 15 residues from the cysteine to the phenylalanine. Only CDR3 DNA remains: 45 bases, in frame from the first base. As encoded in the germline V gene (reference sequence), CDR1 is SEHNR while CDR2 is FQNEAQ.

In the case of this clonotype: Its antigen is currently not known. Base qualities are not provided; no much larger clone lies one nucleotide away.

The clonotype originates from a male donor with systemic sclerosis. The sample was acquired before or after autologous hematopoietic stem cell transplantation (not recorded which). The chain joins TRBV7-9 to TRBJ1-2; the D segment cannot be called with confidence. The sequenced DNA is TGTGCCAGCAGCGGTGAGGGTGGACCTAACTATGGCTACACCTTC. This codes for CASSGEGGPNYGYTF.